The present entry profiles one TCR beta chain with its context. The antigen is undetermined. This entry comes from a study of post-analysis software for immune sequencing data. Whole-study findings and limits: Relative to controls, patients had a few TRBV segments at higher frequency, with TRBV5-6, TRBV5-1 and TRBV20-1 among these.

This CDR3 has 11 amino acids. Germline V gene sequence: CDR1 LNHNV, CDR2 YYDKDF (reference sequence). V lost 8 bases, J lost 8 bases, and 12 bases lay in between. Sequencing libraries made from TCR beta cDNA carried unique molecular identifiers. From about 1 to 10 million T cells, 500,000 or so cDNA molecules were obtained. TCRdb fed the PCR reads into MiXCR, producing one record per CDR3 protein. The sample lists hundreds of thousands of distinct CDR3 sequences, about 32% occurring once. The sequenced material came from blood. The clonotype was recovered from a girl aged 10 to 17 with multiple sclerosis. The chain recombines TRBV15 with TRBJ1-2, with unresolved D. CDR3 nucleotide sequence: TGTGCCACCCAATACTCTGGGGGCTACACCTTC. Translating gives CATQYSGGYTF. The full variable domain, completed using reference TRBV15 and TRBJ1-2, is DAMVIQNPRYQVTQFGKPVTLSCSQTLNHNVMYWYQQKSSQAPKLLFHYYDKDFNNEADTPDNFQSRRPNTSFCFLDIRSPGLGDTAMYLCATQYSGGYTFGSGTRLTVV.